Listed here is a single TCR beta chain. Original processing methods: It was from reference gene primer amplification that nucleated cell counts were estimated. Data came from immunoSEQ multiplex PCR; TCRdb stores just in-frame clones and leaves some out. V, J and clone size are those of that table, while D and trimming were read from the DNA. The top ten hold roughly 3.9% of the sample, which has tens of thousands of clones, about 88% seen once. This specimen belongs to a study of blood T cell repertoires in COVID-19. Turning to the study itself: The cDNA or gDNA used as material had been derived from T cells, B-cell-depleted T cells, or PBMCs.

The sample comprised peripheral blood. The TCR comes from a man between 65 and 85 years old with acute or convalescent COVID-19.

The CDR3 DNA follows: TGTGCCAGCAGTCCCTTTTCTGCTACGGAGACCCAGTACTTC. Its translation is CASSPFSATETQYF. The chain is built from TRBV2 and TRBJ2-5; D is uncertain. The CDR3 has 14 residues. The germline gives CDR1 SNHLY, CDR2 FYNNEI. V lost 5 bases, J lost 5 bases, and 15 bases lay in between.